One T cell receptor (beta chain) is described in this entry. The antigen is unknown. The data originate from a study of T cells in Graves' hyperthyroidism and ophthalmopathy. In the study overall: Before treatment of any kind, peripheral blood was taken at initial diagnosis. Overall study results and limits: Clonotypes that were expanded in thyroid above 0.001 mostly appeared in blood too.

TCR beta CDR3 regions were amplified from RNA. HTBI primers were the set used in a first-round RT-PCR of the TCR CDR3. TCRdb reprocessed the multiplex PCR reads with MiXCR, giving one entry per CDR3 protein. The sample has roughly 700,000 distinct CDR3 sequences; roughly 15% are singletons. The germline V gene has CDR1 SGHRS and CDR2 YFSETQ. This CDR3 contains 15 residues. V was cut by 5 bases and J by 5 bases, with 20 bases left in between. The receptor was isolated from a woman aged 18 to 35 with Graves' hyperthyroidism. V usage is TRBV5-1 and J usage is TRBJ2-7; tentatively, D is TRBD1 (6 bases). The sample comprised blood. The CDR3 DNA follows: TGCGCCAGCAGTAATGTTGGGGGCCAGTGGGACGAGCAGTACTTC. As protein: CASSNVGGQWDEQYF.